This T cell receptor beta chain derives from a study of cytotoxic CD8 clonotypes in ibrutinib-treated CLL. The CDR3 is made up of 13 amino acids. CDR1 SEHNR and CDR2 FQNEAQ come from the germline V gene (reference sequence). Trimming cost V 1 base and J 10 bases, with 10 bases left between them. Data came from immunoSEQ multiplex PCR; TCRdb stores just in-frame clones and leaves some out. The sample carries fewer than 150,000 clones, around four fifths recorded once. This clone was recorded a few times. The J gene is TRBJ1-4, the V gene TRBV7-9; D is uncertain. Sequences were derived from PBMCs, sampled after 24 months of ibrutinib treatment. The receptor was isolated from a human donor with chronic lymphocytic leukemia. This CDR3 is CASSLDRGGKLFF. DNA for the CDR3: TGTGCCAGCAGCTTAGATCGAGGTGGAAAACTGTTTTTT.